These 24 T cell receptor beta chains were all obtained from the same sample, sequenced in a study of T cells after yellow fever vaccination (dated by TCRdb to between 2019 and 2020). Library preparation used 5' RACE. The data were produced on an Illumina NovaSeq 6000. TCRdb cleaned the public reads at Q25 with fastp, built clones with MiXCR and kept in-frame beta chains. Each CDR3 protein gets just one entry, which takes the most common genes and DNA from the rows behind it. The sample records roughly 170,000 distinct CDR3 sequences, 7% to 10% of which are singletons. Together, the top ten hold around 40% of the sample. The intended sense of this specimen's treatment or condition label: live attenuated yellow fever vaccine strain. Sequencing used CD8+ T cells sorted from PBMCs, obtained 45 days after the yellow fever booster vaccination. Receptors were obtained from a young man who received the YFV17D yellow fever vaccine.

This chain uses TRBV5-6 with TRBJ2-1; D is unclear. V lost 0 bases to trimming and J lost 10 bases, with 11 bases between them. The CDR3 consists of 13 residues. Germline V gives CDR1 SGHDT, CDR2 YYEEEE. The CDR3 sequence: CASSLGGVWEQFF. The CDR3 DNA follows: TGTGCCAGCAGCTTGGGGGGTGTTTGGGAGCAGTTCTTC. Based on the CDR3 plus reference TRBV5-6 and TRBJ2-1, the full variable domain is DAGVTQSPTHLIKTRGQQVTLRCSPKSGHDTVSWYQQALGQGPQFIFQYYEEEERQRGNFPDRFSGHQFPNYSSELNVNALLLGDSALYLCASSLGGVWEQFFGPGTRLTVL.

The V call is TRBV5-1, the J call TRBJ2-3; 9 bases align to TRBD2. The CDR3 loop spans 16 amino acids. CDR1 and CDR2 from the germline V gene are SGHRS and YFSETQ. Trimming at V came to 4 bases and at J to 2 bases, leaving 8 bases not matched to a gene. The CDR3 here is CASSLGTSRLTDTQYF. For the CDR3, the DNA is TGCGCCAGCAGCCTGGGGACTAGCAGACTCACAGATACGCAGTATTTT.

A few counts support this clonotype. Here the CDR3 DNA reads TGTGCCAGCAGCCCCCAGACTAGCGGGTCGCGTGGAGAGACCCAGTACTTC. This codes for CASSPQTSGSRGETQYF. V and J are TRBV7-9 and TRBJ2-5; 10 nucleotides line up with TRBD2. Germline lookup yields CDR1 SEHNR and CDR2 FQNEAQ (reference sequence). This CDR3 contains 17 residues. The trim removed 5 bases at V and 4 bases at J, leaving 13 bases unmatched.

In its sample, this clonotype was seen a few times. The V call is TRBV24-1, the J call TRBJ2-1, with 8 positions matching TRBD2. The CDR3 sequence is 13 residues long. Germline trimming cut 9 bases from V and 2 bases from J; bases unmatched to any gene: 2. Germline-derived CDR1 and CDR2 are KGHDR and SFDVKD. The CDR3 loop is CATAGGTYNEQFF. The CDR3 coding sequence is TGTGCCACCGCGGGAGGCACCTACAATGAGCAGTTCTTC.

The sample holds many counts of this clonotype. The V call is TRBV10-3, the J call TRBJ2-4; 11 bases fit TRBD1. From germline, CDR1 is ENHRY and CDR2 SYGVKD. This CDR3 has 14 amino acids. Germline trimming cut 3 bases from V and 8 bases from J; bases unmatched to any gene: 3. CDR3 in amino acids: CAISDPGQGDIQYF. The CDR3 nucleotides are TGTGCCATCAGTGATCCGGGACAGGGGGACATTCAGTACTTC.

J is TRBJ2-1 and V is TRBV5-1; either TRBD1 or TRBD2 may supply D (5 bases each). Trimming took off 6 bases at V and 0 bases at J, with 19 bases between the two ends. The CDR3 has 17 residues. The germline CDR1 and CDR2 sequences are SGHRS and YFSETQ. In DNA form, the CDR3 reads TGCGCCAGCACCGCACGGGGCCTCCTAAGCTCCTACAATGAGCAGTTCTTC. Its translation: CASTARGLLSSYNEQFF.

This clonotype was detected only a few times. The chain employs TRBV27 and TRBJ2-1; TRBD2 aligns across 9 bases. Germline assignment: CDR1 MNHEY and CDR2 SMNVEV (reference sequence). Trimming took 5 bases from V and 8 from J; bases not matched to a gene: 10. The CDR3 runs 15 residues. The CDR3 DNA is TGTGCCAGCAGTGGTCTCGCGGGGGGGCGACATGAGCAGTTCTTC. This encodes CASSGLAGGRHEQFF.

V is TRBV11-1 and J is TRBJ2-7; D is unclear. The CDR3 consists of 13 residues. V was clipped by 1 base and J by 0 bases, with 4 bases between them. Per germline, CDR1 SGHAT and CDR2 FQDESV (reference sequence). The CDR3 reads CASSLVSSYEQYV. DNA for the CDR3: TGTGCCAGCAGCTTAGTGAGCTCCTACGAGCAGTACGTC.

This clonotype was detected only a few times. The V gene is TRBV21-1, the J gene TRBJ1-6. TRBV21-1 is tagged as a pseudogene. The CDR3 spans 12 residues. Here the CDR3 reads CASSKVTPPLHF. CDR3 DNA sequence: TGTGCCAGCAGCAAAGTAACCCCACCCCTCCACTTT.

This clonotype has only a few counts. The chain employs TRBV6-4 and TRBJ2-2, with D uncertain. Trimming shortened V by 9 bases and J by 4 bases, and 9 bases separated the two germline ends. The CDR3 extends over 12 amino acids. Germline-derived CDR1 and CDR2 are MRHNA and SNTAGT. CDR3 in DNA: TGTGCCAGTACCAAGTCCACCGGGGAGCTGTTTTTT. Its translation: CASTKSTGELFF.

The sample holds a few counts of this clonotype. This chain uses TRBV4-1 with TRBJ2-7; D perhaps matches TRBD2 (5 bases). This CDR3 has 14 residues. Looked up from germline, CDR1 is MGHRA and CDR2 is YSYEKL. The ends were cut back, 0 bases at V and 6 bases at J, with 12 bases in the middle. The CDR3 DNA reads TGCGCCAGCAGCCAAGAAGGTATGGGGAGCGAGCAGTACTTC. Protein: CASSQEGMGSEQYF.

V gene TRBV7-9 combines with J gene TRBJ2-2; 10 bases match TRBD2. V shed 5 bases and J 0 bases; nucleotides not matched to a gene: 6. Germline loops: CDR1 SEHNR, CDR2 FQNEAQ (reference sequence). There are 17 residues in the CDR3. CDR3 in amino acids: CASSHRTSGANTGELFF. The CDR3 DNA follows: TGTGCCAGCAGCCACCGGACTAGCGGCGCGAACACCGGGGAGCTGTTTTTT.

The chain uses TRBV7-9 and TRBJ1-4; no reliable D call. The CDR3 is 14 residues long. V lost 5 bases and J 8 bases, leaving 15 bases between the germline ends. Germline V lookup: CDR1 SEHNR, CDR2 FQNEAQ (reference sequence). In DNA form, the CDR3 reads TGTGCCAGCAGCCCGGGTGGGTTCCGGGAAAAACTGTTTTTT. This translates into CASSPGGFREKLFF.

This clonotype has a handful of counts. The CDR3 sequence is CASSLGQGSSYEQYF. Written as DNA, the CDR3 is TGTGCCAGCAGCCTGGGACAGGGGAGCTCCTACGAGCAGTACTTC. J is TRBJ2-7 and V is TRBV7-6; TRBD1 matches at 10 bases. This CDR3 spans 15 amino acids. After removal of 5 bases from V and 0 bases from J, the junction contained 4 bases not matched to a gene. The germline CDR1 and CDR2 sequences are SGHVS and FNYEAQ.

The table lists this clonotype with a few counts. The genes are TRBV4-1 and TRBJ2-7; D may be TRBD1 or TRBD2 (5 bases each). V was shortened by 5 bases and J by 3 bases, with 14 bases between the two germline ends. The CDR3 runs 14 residues. From germline, CDR1 is MGHRA and CDR2 YSYEKL. The CDR3 protein is CASSSNLGVYEQYF. The CDR3 bases are TGCGCCAGCAGCTCTAACCTGGGGGTCTACGAGCAGTACTTC.

This clonotype was counted only a few times. The chain has TRBV4-3 and TRBJ2-5, with 8 nucleotides matching TRBD1. This CDR3 has 16 amino acids. With V trimmed by 4 bases and J by 1 base, 8 bases remained unmatched. Germline V gives CDR1 LGHNA, CDR2 YSLEER. The CDR3 bases are TGCGCCAGCAGCCCGTCGACAGGGGTTAGCCAAGAGACCCAGTACTTC. Its protein product is CASSPSTGVSQETQYF.

The rearrangement links TRBV19 to TRBJ1-1; weak D call: TRBD1 (5 bases). V was cut by 1 base and J by 1 base, with 16 bases left in between. The CDR3 spans 17 residues. The germline V gene has CDR1 LNHDA and CDR2 SQIVND (reference sequence). CDR3 coding DNA: TGTGCCAGTAGTATAGTGGTAGGGGAATACTCGAACACTGAAGCTTTCTTT. It specifies CASSIVVGEYSNTEAFF.

This clonotype was found many times. The J gene is TRBJ2-2, the V gene TRBV7-8; 8 nucleotides match TRBD1. The CDR3 loop spans 15 amino acids. Germline CDR1 is SGHVS and CDR2 is FQNEAQ. V lost 3 bases to trimming and J lost 6 bases; unmatched junction nucleotides: 6. The CDR3 here is CASSLGTGFAGELFF. DNA of the CDR3: TGTGCCAGCAGCTTGGGGACAGGCTTCGCCGGGGAGCTGTTTTTT.

This clonotype came up a few times. The V call is TRBV20-1, the J call TRBJ1-1; no reliable D call. The CDR3 consists of 13 residues. V was clipped by 0 bases and J by 6 bases, with 11 bases between them. Germline V gives CDR1 DFQATT, CDR2 SNEGSKA (reference sequence). The CDR3 here is CSARDTRVPEAFF. In DNA form, the CDR3 reads TGCAGTGCTAGAGACACAAGGGTCCCTGAAGCTTTCTTT.

As concerns this clonotype: Sequence at one end of the junction differs from germline and may be a read error. The chain joins TRBV7-9 to TRBJ2-2; D is possibly TRBD1 or TRBD2 (5 bases each). The germline V gene has CDR1 SEHNR and CDR2 FQNEAQ (reference sequence). There are 16 residues in the CDR3. CDR3 in DNA: TGTGCCAGCAGCTTAGTAAGGGTGGACAACACCGGGGAGCTGTCTTTT. This encodes CASSLVRVDNTGELSF. Drawing the rest from reference TRBV7-9 and TRBJ2-2, the complete variable domain is DTGVSQNPRHKITKRGQNVTFRCDPISEHNRLYWYRQTLGQGPEFLTYFQNEAQLEKSRLLSDRFSAERPKGSFSTLEIQRTEQGDSAMYLCASSLVRVDNTGELSFGEGSRLTVL.

This clonotype was seen a handful of times. DNA of the CDR3: TGCGCCAGCAGCTTGGCCAGATTGGGGGGGCGTGGGAATGAGCAGTTCTTC. This codes for CASSLARLGGRGNEQFF. The rearrangement uses TRBV5-1 and TRBJ2-1; maybe TRBD2 (7 bases). Per the germline V gene, CDR1 is SGHRS and CDR2 is YFSETQ. CDR3 length equals 17 residues. The V end lost 0 bases, the J end lost 7 bases, and 20 bases lay between the germline ends.

Within the sample, this clonotype is medium-sized. This chain connects TRBV4-2 to TRBJ2-3; TRBD2 matches at 7 bases. The CDR3 loop spans 15 amino acids. Germline-derived CDR1 and CDR2 are LGHNA and YNFKEQ. V was clipped by 0 bases and J by 1 base; unmatched bases: 1. Here the CDR3 reads CASSQDRGGTDTQYF. CDR3 DNA: TGTGCCAGCAGCCAAGATCGGGGGGGCACAGATACGCAGTATTTT.

This clonotype was counted between two and nine times. This chain joins TRBV12-3 or TRBV12-4 and TRBJ2-7; 8 nucleotides match TRBD1. With 6 bases clipped from V and 3 bases from J, the junction kept 7 bases outside the gene matches. The CDR3 is 14 amino acids. The CDR3 nucleotides read TGTGCCAGCAGCCTGACAGGGGTCGGCTACGAGCAGTACTTC. This gives the protein CASSLTGVGYEQYF.

There are a few counts of this clonotype. V and J are TRBV12-5 and TRBJ2-7; D gene ambiguous. This CDR3 has 14 amino acids. Germline V lookup: CDR1 LGHNT, CDR2 FRNRAP. With 6 bases removed from V and 4 bases from J, the gap between germline ends came to 16 bases. The CDR3 DNA is TGTGCTAGTGGCCAACCCGAAAAAACTTACGAGCAGTACTTC. It is translated as CASGQPEKTYEQYF.